The T cell receptor beta chain described here comes from a study of shared clonotypes between healthy human individuals (dated by TCRdb to about 2020). Context from the whole study: Three men and a couple of women, aged 18 to 49 years, made up the cohort. Per donor, three plates each were used for CD4 naive and CD4 memory, two for CD8 naive, and one for CD8 memory. Blood TCR repertoires of about five healthy adults were deeply sequenced to estimate repertoire size and the extent of clonotype sharing between individuals. To increase sequencing depth and limit assay-specific biases, different laboratories used diverse techniques to prepare libraries and sequence TCR repertoires. Leukapheresis yielded between about 0.85 and 9 billion PBMCs per donor. What the authors observed across the whole study: Higher generation probabilities were observed for clonotypes shared by all four sorted-subset donors than for non-shared clonotypes. Based on pairwise subsampling, the degree of clonotype sharing among donors was expected to be affected by sequencing depth. Incomplete sequencing was indicated by rarefaction of sorted-subset datasets, despite the large sequencing depth. The small number of donors limited the genetic and exposure-history diversity represented. Naive subsets generally had larger estimated clonotype richness than memory subsets did. Across a few donors, approximately 5% of naive CD4, around 3.5% of naive CD8, roughly 2.3% of memory CD4, and about 0.44% of memory CD8 clonotypes were shared. Sampling was limited to blood, and TCR repertoires in tissue likely differ from TCR repertoires in blood.

For the CD8 naive samples, CD45RO-negative cells were positively selected for CCR7, yielding a CD45RA+CCR7+ population from which TemRA cells were excluded. The donors were healthy, HIV-negative adults with no recently reported acute infections or vaccinations. All donors were Caucasian adults living in Nashville, Tennessee, USA. Blood was collected by leukapheresis, and PBMCs were isolated by Ficoll-Histopaque density gradient centrifugation and then cryopreserved in liquid nitrogen vapor phase. Purity and quantity of every magnetically sorted T cell population were checked by analytical flow cytometry. Genomic DNA was isolated from each sorted fraction and quantified by UV absorbance on a Nanodrop 2000c. Using the deep immunoSEQ assay, TCR CDR3 regions were amplified from genomic DNA by multiplex PCR. Extracted genomic DNA from each cell subset was distributed evenly across all wells of several immunoSEQ 96-well plates, and each plate was treated as a replicate. For sorted subsets, approximately 200 ng of genomic DNA, equivalent to roughly 30,000 T cell genomes, went into each replicate PCR. Purified libraries were quantified with a Qubit 3.0 fluorometer, sized on a Bioanalyzer 2100, and re-quantified with the KAPA Library Quantification kit. Every immunoSEQ 96-well plate was sequenced on a separate single-read 150-cycle Illumina NextSeq 550 flow cell. The paper's processing steps were these. Because only junctional sequences without quality scores were contained in the immunoSEQ output, filtering matching that applied to full-length reads could not be performed. To assign V/J genes and CDR3, sequences were annotated against IMGT germline references using PyIR, a Python wrapper for IgBLAST v1.9. Any read was removed if the V/J assignment was weak (E-value above 1e-6), the CDR3 was missing, or the read contained stop codons, out-of-frame junctions, or ambiguous translated residues. V3J clonotypes were defined by identical inferred V gene, J gene, and CDR3 amino acid sequence. To compute the percentage overlap between repertoires, the number of shared unique clonotypes was divided by the size of the smaller repertoire. Repertoire richness was assessed with RTK rarefaction, the Chao1 estimator, and Recon v2.1 estimates of unobserved clonotypes. Generation probabilities were computed with OLGA for all TCRbeta clonotypes obtained by the gDNA method from a handful of donors. TCRdb obtained this table from immuneACCESS and retained in-frame rearrangements with V and J assigned. These tables miss some clones; where compared with another copy, unresolved V genes account for less than half of the shortfall, and the remainder is unexplained. The V and J calls and clone size come from that table; D and trimming were worked out from the DNA. The sample table holds 1.5 million to 2.5 million clones, of which about 95% were seen once. Jointly, the top ten make up 1.2% of the sample.

From its cysteine to its phenylalanine, the CDR3 spans 14 amino acids. The CDR3 DNA has 42 bases and is translated from base 1. The V and J ends are trimmed by 5 bases and 4 bases, leaving 12 bases between them. CDR1 and CDR2 are read off the germline V gene as SGHTA and FQGTGA. A note on this clone: Its binding antigen is unknown. No much larger clone exists at a distance of one base, and base qualities are not known.

This sequence originates from a man younger than 30 in good health. The chain is made from TRBV7-3 and TRBJ2-1, with the D gene too uncertain to name. The specimen was naive CD8+ T cells sorted from blood. The cell subset or site label here, explained by the study, means: CD45RA+CCR7+. The CDR3 protein is CASSLLGPYNEQFF. The DNA sequence reads TGTGCCAGCAGCCTGCTCGGGCCTTACAATGAGCAGTTCTTC.